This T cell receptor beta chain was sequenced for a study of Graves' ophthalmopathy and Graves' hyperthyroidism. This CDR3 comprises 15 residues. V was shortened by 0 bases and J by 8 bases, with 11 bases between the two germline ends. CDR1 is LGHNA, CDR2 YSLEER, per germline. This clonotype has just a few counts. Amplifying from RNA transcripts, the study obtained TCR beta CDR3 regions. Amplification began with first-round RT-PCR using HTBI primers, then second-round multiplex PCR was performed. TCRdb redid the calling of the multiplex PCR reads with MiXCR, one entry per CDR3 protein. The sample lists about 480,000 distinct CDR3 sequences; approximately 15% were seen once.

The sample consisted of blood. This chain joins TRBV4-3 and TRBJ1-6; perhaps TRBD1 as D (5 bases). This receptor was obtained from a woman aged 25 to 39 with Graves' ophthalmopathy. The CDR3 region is CASSQEGGVDSPLHF. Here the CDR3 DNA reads TGCGCCAGCAGCCAAGAGGGGGGTGTTGATTCACCCCTCCACTTT.